These T cell receptor beta chains were read from a single sample in a study of Ad26.COV2.S vaccination and SARS-CoV-2 variants. Clones were read by immunoSEQ multiplex PCR, and TCRdb kept only the in-frame ones, dropping some. Seen here are about 350,000 clones, about 91% observed once, and the top ten hold 3.9%. This sample comprised peripheral blood, obtained after recovery from COVID-19. All receptors come from a human donor who had recovered from COVID-19. Each CDR3 is given with its conserved first and last residue. Fields, in order: V gene, J gene, D gene, CDR3 protein. D genes are given only for firm matches.

>TRBV5-8|TRBJ2-7|TRBD1
CASSLLQGLSEQYF
>TRBV7-2|TRBJ2-5|TRBD2
CASSLGFSGGLETQYF
>TRBV6-6|TRBJ2-7|-
CASSPSGQGRRYEQYF
>TRBV19|TRBJ2-2|-
CASSPRSRAAANTGELFF
>TRBV7-6|TRBJ2-7|-
CASRGTRDYEQYF
>TRBV10-2|TRBJ1-1|-
CASIDNGRDTEAFF
>TRBV5-4|TRBJ2-1|TRBD2
CASSRPGASGGATYNEQFF
>TRBV2|TRBJ1-4|-
CASSFRAQNEKLFF
>TRBV7-8|TRBJ2-7|TRBD1
CASSLGQAKYEQYF
>TRBV3-1/TRBV3-2|TRBJ2-1|TRBD1
CASSRPTGGGEQFF
>TRBV6-2/TRBV6-3|TRBJ1-3|TRBD1
CASSQRGTGGGNTIYF
>TRBV10-3|TRBJ1-2|-
CATPDGISNYGHTF
>TRBV9|TRBJ2-1|-
CASSVAGWGNEQFF
>TRBV7-9|TRBJ1-1|-
CASRGPRTEAFF
>TRBV19|TRBJ1-6|TRBD1
CASSIRGRTGGFTDSPLHF
>TRBV6-5|TRBJ1-5|-
CASNPAGWNQPQHF
>TRBV10-2|TRBJ1-5|-
CAGGPGSTGQPQHF
>TRBV9|TRBJ1-2|-
CASSETTGLANYGYTF
>TRBV25-1|TRBJ1-3|-
CASRFEVNTIYF
>TRBV6-5|TRBJ1-3|-
CASKRAGSGNTIYF
>TRBV7-2|TRBJ1-1|-
CASSSGRRGNTEAFF
>TRBV3-1/TRBV3-2|TRBJ2-7|-
CASSQEGSDEQYF
>TRBV2|TRBJ2-1|TRBD2
CASSEAASGGPFYNEQFF
>TRBV28|TRBJ2-5|TRBD2
CASSTRLAGERETQYF
>TRBV9|TRBJ2-3|-
CASSVEDSTDTQYF
>TRBV19|TRBJ1-1|-
CASSTRPGEAFF
>TRBV13|TRBJ1-1|-
CASSDTSRTEAFF
>TRBV6-1|TRBJ2-1|-
CASSEDAGNYNEQFF
>TRBV7-9|TRBJ1-1|-
CASSLAGRAINTEAFF
>TRBV27|TRBJ2-1|TRBD1
CASRPQGPYNEQFF
>TRBV7-8|TRBJ1-5|TRBD1
CASSLGTGGIQPQHF
>TRBV7-6|TRBJ2-2|TRBD2
CASSFGGGANTGELFF
>TRBV6-6|TRBJ1-2|-
CASSYSGAEGYGYTF
>TRBV18|TRBJ1-1|-
CASSRKNTEAFF
>TRBV19|TRBJ2-1|-
CASSISGSNEQFF
>TRBV6-6|TRBJ1-1|-
CASSSNRAANTEAFF
>TRBV6-1|TRBJ2-7|-
CASSEWQGPYEQYF
>TRBV11-3|TRBJ2-2|TRBD1
CASSPRTGPVGELFF
>TRBV2|TRBJ2-7|-
CASSGNRASSYEQYF
>TRBV11-3|TRBJ2-7|-
CASSSETGHGHYEQYF
>TRBV27|TRBJ1-2|-
CASSRGGPNYGYTF
>TRBV14|TRBJ2-1|TRBD1
CASSQGQGLAYNEQFF
>TRBV3-1/TRBV3-2|TRBJ2-7|-
CASSQDSYEQYF
>TRBV4-3|TRBJ1-2|-
CASSHLWSGYTF
>TRBV29-1|TRBJ2-3|-
CSAQVTDTQYF
>TRBV11-3|TRBJ2-1|TRBD1
CASSETGIGEQFF
>TRBV9|TRBJ1-1|-
CASSVNPGMNTEAFF
>TRBV27|TRBJ1-2|-
CASSLSPPGTHYGYTF
>TRBV2|TRBJ2-7|-
CASRWTETYEQYF
>TRBV4-1|TRBJ1-5|-
CASSQAGTADQPQHF